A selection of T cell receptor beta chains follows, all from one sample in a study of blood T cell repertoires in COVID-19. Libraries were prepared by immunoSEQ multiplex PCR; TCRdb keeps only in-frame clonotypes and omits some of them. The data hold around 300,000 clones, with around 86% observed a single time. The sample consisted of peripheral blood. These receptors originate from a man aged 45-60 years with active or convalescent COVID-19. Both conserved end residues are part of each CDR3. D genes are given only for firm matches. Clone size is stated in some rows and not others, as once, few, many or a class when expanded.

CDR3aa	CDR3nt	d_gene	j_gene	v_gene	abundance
CASSLRAGTDYGYTF	TGTGCCAGCAGCTTGAGGGCCGGGACAGACTATGGCTACACCTTC	TRBD1	TRBJ1-2	TRBV5-5	few
CASSLAARGRETQYF	TGCGCCAGCAGCTTGGCCGCCAGGGGGCGGGAGACCCAGTACTTC	TRBD1	TRBJ2-5	TRBV5-1	-
CASSGGNSGSGELFF	TGTGCCAGCAGCGGGGGGAATTCTGGATCCGGGGAGCTGTTTTTT	-	TRBJ2-2	TRBV5-4	-
CASSPGGGGRSTDTQYF	TGTGCCAGCAGCCCCGGCGGCGGGGGCCGAAGCACAGATACGCAGTATTTT	-	TRBJ2-3	TRBV11-3	-
CASSPLAGGRGGELFF	TGTGCCAGCAGCCCTCTAGCGGGGGGGCGAGGCGGGGAGCTGTTTTTT	TRBD2	TRBJ2-2	TRBV6-2/TRBV6-3	-
CASNVGGRTLDREYYEQYF	TGTGCCAGCAACGTAGGAGGACGGACCCTTGACAGGGAGTACTACGAGCAGTACTTC	TRBD1	TRBJ2-7	TRBV9	-
CASSAGTGPYSNQPQHF	TGTGCCAGCAGCGCAGGGACAGGGCCTTATAGCAATCAGCCCCAGCATTTT	TRBD1	TRBJ1-5	TRBV9	-
CASSRGPGQGYEQYF	TGCGCCAGCAGCCGGGGGCCGGGACAGGGGTACGAGCAGTACTTC	TRBD1	TRBJ2-7	TRBV4-1	-
CASAGHSSMNTEAFF	TGCGCCAGCGCGGGGCATTCCAGTATGAACACTGAAGCTTTCTTT	-	TRBJ1-1	TRBV5-1	once
CASSLWDRDYNEQFF	TGTGCCAGCAGCTTATGGGACAGGGACTACAATGAGCAGTTCTTC	TRBD1	TRBJ2-1	TRBV7-3	-
CASSSRSTGYGYTF	TGTGCCAGTAGTTCCCGGAGTACAGGATACGGCTACACCTTC	-	TRBJ1-2	TRBV19	once